The T cell receptor (beta chain) described here comes from a study of graft-versus-host responses after intestinal transplantation (TCRdb year 2021). Regarding the research as a whole: Multivisceral, liver-intestinal, or isolated intestinal transplants were received by the recipients. The cohort enrolled 20 to 30 intestinal transplant recipients, one of whom was a retransplant, and a few patients without pretransplant specimens were excluded. Rather than being sequenced by the commercial service, samples from three later patients were sequenced in-house on an Illumina MiSeq and processed with MiXCR. After intestinal transplantation, graft-versus-host and host-versus-graft alloreactive T cell clones were followed in the graft, circulation and bone marrow using bulk TCR-beta CDR3 sequencing. Anti-thymocyte globulin induction was given to all recipients, followed by maintenance tacrolimus and steroids for two to three years. Donor T cell macrochimerism was defined as a peak of at least 4% donor T cells among recipient peripheral blood mononuclear cells. Alloreactive clones were identified by sequencing pre-transplant mixed lymphocyte reaction products and comparing these products with unstimulated pre-transplant donor and recipient T cells.

Sample time point, as interpreted from the label and publication: cells obtained before transplantation from donor or recipient. CD3+CD4+ and CD3+CD8+ populations were FACS-sorted from unstimulated pre-transplant donor and recipient cells taken from spleen or lymph nodes. Remarks on this clone: It has no known antigen specificity. Base qualities are not at hand, and no much larger clone is one base apart.

As encoded in the germline V gene, CDR1 is SGHTS while CDR2 is YDEGEE. There are 15 amino acids in the CDR3, from cysteine to phenylalanine inclusive. Only CDR3 DNA remains: 45 bases, in frame from the first base. V loses 0 bases at its end and J loses 5 bases; junction bases beyond the gene matches: 8. Overall study outcomes, separate from this receptor: The conclusions were limited by the relatively low number and heterogeneity of the intestinal transplant patients. Early after transplant, peak levels of circulating GvH clones were associated with declines in HvG clones. GvH clones were found in recipient bone marrow, and some of the GvH clones appeared earlier in ileal mucosa or blood, which is consistent with an intestinal mucosal origin. High GvH to HvG T cell clonal ratios were observed in the allografts of patients with donor T cell macrochimerism.

The library was prepared using the immunoSEQ multiplex PCR assay. For most patients, genomic DNA was isolated using the Qiagen DNeasy Blood and Tissue Kit and was shipped frozen to Adaptive Biotechnologies for TCR sequencing. Adaptive Biotechnologies carried out high-throughput TCR-beta CDR3 sequencing of genomic DNA for most patients. The authors' analysis ran thus. Adaptive's ImmunoSEQ software was the source of the TCR sequencing data for 15 to 20 patients, while three other patients were processed with MiXCR and VDJtools. To correct CD4 versus CD8 sorting errors, any sequence found in both subsets at a frequency ratio below 5:1 was removed. Because the origin of CDR3 nucleotide sequences shared between donor and recipient could not be assigned, those sequences were removed. At least 2-fold expansion over unstimulated cells and a minimum CFSE-low frequency of 0.002% (template counts) or 0.001% (read counts) were required for clones to be classified as alloreactive. Mappable clones were those detected in sequenced pre-transplant spleen, lymph node, or MLR CFSE-low populations of the donor or recipient. The cumulative frequency of alloreactive clones was calculated as a percentage of all sequences, weighted by copy number. TCRdb obtained this table from immuneACCESS and retained in-frame rearrangements with V and J assigned. These tables miss some clones; where compared with another copy, unresolved V genes account for less than half of the shortfall, and the remainder is unexplained. V and J calls and clone size are those listed in that table; D and trimming were worked out from the DNA. In this sample the table shows about 64,000 clones, 85% to 95% of which occur a single time. The leading ten clones occupy 1.7% of the sample.

The V and J genes are TRBV5-8 and TRBJ2-7; 7 central bases correspond to TRBD2. This clonotype was sampled from a human donor who was the organ donor for an intestinal transplant. The sequenced sample was unstimulated CD8+ T cells sorted from spleen or lymph node cells, obtained before transplant. The base sequence is TGTGCCAGCAGCTTGGAAGGCGGGAGTAGCGACGAGCAGTACTTC. The encoded protein is CASSLEGGSSDEQYF.